A single sample is the source of the 19 T cell receptor beta chains below, sequenced in a study of CD4 T cells in relation to SARS-CoV-2 and coronaviruses. These receptors have no identified antigens. This table comes from immunoSEQ multiplex PCR, and its TCRdb copy is limited to in-frame clones, with some not included. Of about 19,000 clones listed, more than 60% were seen once; the top ten hold roughly 25%. Unexposed donor CD4+ T cells date from about 2011-2018, before the COVID-19 pandemic. After roughly ten days of culture, CD4+ T cells were isolated. The sequenced material came from CD4+ T cells from PBMCs, cultured in vitro. These receptors originate from a human donor in good health.

The chain combines TRBV6-2 or TRBV6-3 with TRBJ2-7; D not certain. This CDR3 has 14 residues. Germline V gene data show CDR1 as MNHEY and CDR2 as SVGEGT. V was clipped by 5 bases and J by 4 bases, with 15 bases between them. In DNA, the CDR3 is TGTGCCAGCAGTGAGACTCCAGATGTATACGAGCAGTACTTC. Translating it yields CASSETPDVYEQYF.

The chain carries TRBV5-1 and TRBJ1-2; possibly TRBD1 for D (5 bases). CDR3 length equals 17 residues. Trimming removed 0 bases from V and 4 bases from J, with 19 bases in between. Germline-derived CDR1 and CDR2 are SGHRS and YFSETQ. The CDR3 DNA sequence: TGCGCCAGCAGCTTGGGTGGGTTGAGGGACGGAACCTATGGCTACACCTTC. It encodes CASSLGGLRDGTYGYTF. The complete variable domain, with remaining parts taken from reference TRBV5-1 and TRBJ1-2, reads KAGVTQTPRYLIKTRGQQVTLSCSPISGHRSVSWYQQTPGQGLQFLFEYFSETQRNKGNFPGRFSGRQFSNSRSEMNVSTLELGDSALYLCASSLGGLRDGTYGYTFGSGTRLTVV.

This chain joins TRBV25-1 and TRBJ2-7; no clear D. The V and J ends lost 3 bases and 5 bases respectively, with 11 bases between them. From germline, CDR1 is MGHDK and CDR2 SYGVNS. The CDR3 is made up of 13 amino acids. Here the CDR3 reads CASSEGRADEQYF. The CDR3 coding sequence is TGTGCCAGCAGTGAGGGTCGGGCGGACGAGCAGTACTTC.

The gene calls are TRBV6-1 and TRBJ1-5; 7 bases agree with TRBD1. With V trimmed by 6 bases and J by 2 bases, 4 bases remained unmatched. Germline CDR1 is MNHNS and CDR2 is SASEGT. The CDR3 is 14 amino acids. CDR3 in amino acids: CASRVTGGNQPQHF. Written as DNA, the CDR3 is TGTGCCAGCAGGGTCACAGGGGGCAATCAGCCCCAGCATTTT.

The V gene is TRBV6-6, the J gene TRBJ2-3; tentative D call: TRBD2 (5 bases). Germline V gives CDR1 MNHNY, CDR2 SVGAGI (reference sequence). V was pared by 4 bases and J by 0 bases, with 8 bases between. The length of the CDR3 is 14 residues. The CDR3 nucleotides are TGTGCCAGCAGTTTTAGCGCTAGCACAGATACGCAGTATTTT. Its protein product is CASSFSASTDTQYF.

The chain combines TRBV5-6 with TRBJ2-7; D possibly corresponds to TRBD2 (5 bases). The CDR3 spans 15 residues. V was clipped by 2 bases and J by 1 base, with 13 bases between them. The germline V gene has CDR1 SGHDT and CDR2 YYEEEE. CDR3 sequence: CASSLTQTGSYEQYF. The CDR3 nucleotides are TGTGCCAGCAGCTTAACTCAGACGGGGTCCTACGAGCAGTACTTC.

The V call is TRBV24-1, the J call TRBJ2-3; 7 bases are a match to TRBD1. From germline, CDR1 is KGHDR and CDR2 SFDVKD. With 7 bases clipped from V and 4 bases from J, the junction kept 4 bases outside the gene matches. This CDR3 region has 13 residues. The CDR3 DNA is TGTGCCACCAGGGGACAGTTTTCAGATACGCAGTATTTT. The encoded protein is CATRGQFSDTQYF.

This clone was observed once. V gene TRBV6-5 combines with J gene TRBJ2-2; D is undetermined. The CDR3 extends over 13 amino acids. The V gene lost 3 bases and the J gene lost 5 bases, with 7 bases spanning the gap. The germline V gene has CDR1 MNHEY and CDR2 SVGAGI. The CDR3 sequence: CASSYGVTGELFF. The CDR3 region has the DNA TGTGCCAGCAGTTATGGAGTAACCGGGGAGCTGTTTTTT.

This sequence joins TRBV19 and TRBJ2-4; perhaps TRBD1 as D (5 bases). The germline V gene has CDR1 LNHDA and CDR2 SQIVND (reference sequence). V dropped 2 bases and J dropped 0 bases, with 5 bases sitting between them. This CDR3 spans 14 amino acids. The CDR3 loop reads CASSIQGAKNIQYF. The CDR3 DNA sequence: TGTGCCAGTAGTATACAGGGAGCCAAAAACATTCAGTACTTC.

V gene TRBV12-5 combines with J gene TRBJ1-5; 9 positions match TRBD1. The CDR3 loop spans 16 amino acids. Trimming cost V 3 bases and J 6 bases; bases outside gene matches: 9. Germline V gives CDR1 LGHNT, CDR2 FRNRAP. In DNA form, the CDR3 reads TGTGCTAGTGGTTTTCGACGACAGGGGGAGAGTCAGCCCCAGCATTTT. This encodes CASGFRRQGESQPQHF. Full variable domain (outside the CDR3, taken from reference TRBV12-5 and TRBJ1-5): DARVTQTPRHKVTEMGQEVTMRCQPILGHNTVFWYRQTMMQGLELLAYFRNRAPLDDSGMPKDRFSAEMPDATLATLKIQPSEPRDSAVYFCASGFRRQGESQPQHFGDGTRLSIL.

The chain carries TRBV7-2 and TRBJ2-5, with 7 positions matching TRBD2. V was pared by 8 bases and J by 1 base, with 13 bases of the junction left unmatched. The CDR3 contains 16 residues. CDR1 SGHTA and CDR2 FQGNSA come from the germline V gene. CDR3 in DNA: TGTGCCAGCCACATGACGGGGGGATCAACCCAAGAGACCCAGTACTTC. This encodes CASHMTGGSTQETQYF.

This clone was picked up a small number of times. This rearrangement joins TRBV7-3 to TRBJ1-2, with unresolved D. The V end was cut by 3 bases, the J end by 7 bases, with 12 bases between. The CDR3 contains 13 residues. CDR1 and CDR2 (germline): SGHTA, FQGTGA. CDR3 DNA sequence: TGTGCCAGCAGCTTGCACGGCTATTCTGGCTACACCTTC. It encodes CASSLHGYSGYTF.

This clone was counted between two and nine times. This rearrangement joins TRBV19 to TRBJ1-1; D is undetermined. The V gene's germline CDR1 is LNHDA and CDR2 SQIVND (reference sequence). The length of the CDR3 is 13 residues. Trimming took 4 bases from V and 1 from J, leaving 7 bases between them. CDR3: CASSNEPNTEAFF. CDR3 in DNA: TGTGCCAGTAGTAATGAACCGAACACTGAAGCTTTCTTT.

This chain uses TRBV21-1 with TRBJ1-5; no check of the table's D call, TRBD1, against the DNA was made. TRBV21-1 is recorded as a pseudogene. The CDR3 extends over 16 amino acids. CDR3 protein: CASRGGQGRRNQPQHF. CDR3 DNA: TGTGCCAGCAGGGGGGGACAGGGGAGAAGAAATCAGCCCCAGCATTTT.

This chain links TRBV7-2 with TRBJ2-6, with D hard to call. Trimming pared 1 base from V and 4 bases from J, leaving 5 bases between. The germline V gene has CDR1 SGHTA and CDR2 FQGNSA. This CDR3 spans 14 amino acids. The CDR3 reads CASSLGSGANVLTF. DNA of the CDR3: TGTGCCAGCAGCTTAGGTTCCGGGGCCAACGTCCTGACTTTC.

This clone came up a few times. The rearrangement links TRBV4-3 to TRBJ1-1, with D maybe TRBD1 (6 bases). Trimming pared 4 bases from V and 1 base from J, leaving 7 bases between. CDR3 length: 13 residues. CDR1 and CDR2 (germline): LGHNA, YSLEER. The CDR3 region has the DNA TGCGCCAGCAGCCTACAGGGGAACACTGAAGCTTTCTTT. This gives the protein CASSLQGNTEAFF.

On this clone: An end of the junction does not agree with germline; a read error may underlie this. The V and J genes are TRBV6-5 and TRBJ2-7, with no clear D. Looked up from germline, CDR1 is MNHEY and CDR2 is SVGAGI. This CDR3 has 12 residues. CDR3 sequence: CASSNSPYEQYF. The CDR3 DNA reads TGTGCCAGCAGTAACTCCCCCTACGAGCAGTACTTC.

V and J are TRBV7-2 and TRBJ1-6; 7 bases map to TRBD1. The CDR3 is made up of 15 amino acids. V gave up 2 bases and J gave up 5 bases; unmatched junction bases: 3. Germline loops: CDR1 SGHTA, CDR2 FQGNSA. Here the CDR3 reads CASSLPGTDNSPLHF. The CDR3 DNA follows: TGTGCCAGCAGCTTACCCGGGACAGATAATTCACCCCTCCACTTT.

CDR3 protein: CASSPGLATTDTQYF. CDR3 DNA sequence: TGTGCCAGCAGCCCGGGACTAGCGACGACAGATACGCAGTATTTT. This chain links TRBV6-2 or TRBV6-3 with TRBJ2-3, with TRBD2 matching 10 bases. The CDR3 spans 15 residues. Germline V lookup: CDR1 MNHEY, CDR2 SVGEGT. Trimming took 6 bases from V and 3 from J; bases not matched to a gene: 6.